This TCR beta chain was found in a study of cytomegalovirus exposure and HLA in healthy donors. Vbeta (60) and Jbeta (13) primers were used in the PCR. TCRdb's copy holds only in-frame clones and misses some; the assay was immunoSEQ multiplex PCR. The data contain 150,000 or so clones, more than 75% of them singletons. This CDR3 spans 15 amino acids. V was clipped by 8 bases and J by 2 bases, with 19 bases between them. The V gene's germline CDR1 is MNHEY and CDR2 SVGAGI. In regard to this clone: Antigen unknown.

General observations from the study: Per a later analysis, HLA-associated TCR beta chains showed more clonal expansion than other, equally common TCR beta chains. A later analysis linked a missense variant in DCLRE1C to the trimming of TCR beta V and J genes.

The specimen was PBMCs. The chain uses TRBV6-5 and TRBJ2-7, with D possibly being TRBD2 (6 bases). This receptor was identified in a female donor in good health and CMV-seronegative. The CDR3 sequence is CASAEERVAAYEQYF. DNA of the CDR3: TGTGCCAGCGCTGAGGAGCGAGTAGCGGCCTACGAGCAGTACTTC.